This is a list of T cell receptor beta chains from one sample in a study of early T cells in non-severe SARS-CoV-2 infection. TCRdb recomputed calls from the 5' RACE reads with MiXCR, one row per CDR3 protein. The sample has about 60,000 distinct CDR3 sequences, more than 8.5% seen once. Sequencing was done on a sample of whole blood. These receptors were taken from an adult who was a healthcare worker with PCR-confirmed SARS-CoV-2 infection or an uninfected control (not recorded which). CDR3s include the opening cysteine and the closing phenylalanine or tryptophan. D genes are given only for firm matches. Size is stated for part of the rows, as once, few or many counts, or as a class when the clone is expanded.

j_call v_call clone_size d_call cdr3_aa cdr3_nt
TRBJ2-1 TRBV6-5 NA TRBD2 CASSRSGSGHEQFF TGTGCCAGCAGTCGGAGCGGGAGTGGGCATGAGCAGTTCTTC
TRBJ2-3 TRBV27 many NA CASHRGPDYSGTDTQYF TGTGCCAGCCATAGGGGTCCCGACTATTCTGGCACAGATACGCAGTATTTT
TRBJ1-1 TRBV5-1 many NA CASSLMSGGVNTEAFF TGCGCCAGCAGCCTCATGAGCGGGGGAGTGAACACTGAAGCTTTCTTT
TRBJ2-2 TRBV29-1 few NA CSVENKNTGELFF TGCAGCGTTGAGAACAAGAACACCGGGGAGCTGTTTTTT
TRBJ2-7 TRBV5-6 few NA CASSLAAEDTYLPYEQYF TGTGCCAGCAGCTTGGCAGCCGAAGATACGTACCTCCCCTACGAGCAGTACTTC
TRBJ2-7 TRBV28 NA NA CASSRAGASSYEQYF TGTGCCAGCAGTCGGGCAGGGGCGAGCTCCTACGAGCAGTACTTC
TRBJ2-5 TRBV7-9 many TRBD1 CASSPLGDRVETQYF TGTGCCAGCAGCCCCCTCGGAGACAGGGTAGAGACCCAGTACTTC
TRBJ1-4 TRBV4-3 few NA CASSQEIGKVEEKLFF TGCGCCAGCAGCCAAGAAATCGGCAAGGTAGAGGAAAAACTGTTTTTT
TRBJ2-7 TRBV29-1 NA NA CSVEDNRDEQYF TGCAGCGTTGAAGATAACAGGGACGAGCAGTACTTC
TRBJ1-2 TRBV7-9 many NA CASSLISNYTF TGTGCCAGCAGCTTAATTTCGAACTACACCTTC
TRBJ2-5 TRBV20-1 few TRBD1 CSVPTGAETQYF TGCAGTGTTCCCACAGGGGCAGAGACCCAGTACTTC
TRBJ2-7 TRBV27 many TRBD1 CASRTLDRGPYEQYF TGTGCCAGCAGAACACTGGACAGGGGGCCCTACGAGCAGTACTTC
TRBJ2-1 TRBV29-1 NA TRBD2 CSAKLAEENNEQFF TGCAGCGCAAAACTAGCGGAAGAAAACAATGAGCAGTTCTTC
TRBJ2-1 TRBV7-8 few NA CASSPSYPEQFF TGTGCCAGCAGCCCCTCCTATCCGGAGCAGTTCTTC
TRBJ1-1 TRBV20-1 NA NA CSATGPEAFF TGCAGTGCTACGGGGCCTGAAGCTTTCTTT
TRBJ2-2 TRBV5-6 many TRBD2 CASSLLGLAGSNTGELFF TGTGCCAGCAGCTTGTTGGGACTAGCGGGATCTAACACCGGGGAGCTGTTTTTT
TRBJ2-2 TRBV5-1 NA NA CASSLAGQGTGELFF TGCGCCAGCAGCTTGGCCGGGCAGGGCACCGGGGAGCTGTTTTTT
TRBJ1-1 TRBV30 NA NA CAWSDKRQRNTEAFF TGTGCCTGGAGTGACAAACGACAGAGGAACACTGAAGCTTTCTTT
TRBJ2-2 TRBV20-1 many NA CSARARGQNTGELFF TGCAGTGCTAGAGCTAGGGGACAGAACACCGGGGAGCTGTTTTTT
TRBJ2-1 TRBV6-2/TRBV6-3 NA TRBD2 CASRMAGLAGAGFF TGTGCCAGCAGGATGGCGGGACTAGCGGGGGCAGGGTTCTTC
TRBJ1-1 TRBV4-2 many NA CASSLGNPSRAGILGTVTEAFF TGTGCCAGCAGCCTCGGAAATCCATCACGCGCCGGGATCCTGGGCACAGTCACTGAAGCTTTCTTT
TRBJ2-7 TRBV7-2 many TRBD1 CASSSKDRGLNEQYF TGTGCCAGCAGCTCAAAGGACAGGGGACTCAACGAGCAGTACTTC
TRBJ1-5 TRBV28 many TRBD1 CASSVPRQGAGNQPQHF TGTGCCAGCAGTGTCCCGCGGCAGGGGGCCGGCAATCAGCCCCAGCATTTT
TRBJ1-1 TRBV5-4 many NA CASSLRGGTEAFF TGTGCCAGCAGCTTGAGAGGGGGGACTGAAGCTTTCTTT
TRBJ2-1 TRBV29-1 NA TRBD2 CSVDGLAGAEQFF TGCAGCGTCGACGGACTAGCGGGAGCTGAGCAGTTCTTC
TRBJ1-1 TRBV28 NA TRBD1 CASSLGGGILNTEAFF TGTGCCAGCAGTTTGGGAGGGGGCATTTTGAACACTGAAGCTTTCTTT
TRBJ1-5 TRBV6-1 NA NA CASSAETVSNQPQHF TGTGCCAGCAGTGCGGAGACCGTGAGCAATCAGCCCCAGCATTTT
TRBJ2-7 TRBV7-2 many NA CASSLLVSSLTYEQYF TGTGCCAGCAGCTTACTAGTTTCATCACTTACCTACGAGCAGTACTTC
TRBJ1-1 TRBV29-1 NA NA CSVTKGESTEAFF TGCAGCGTCACCAAGGGGGAGAGCACTGAAGCTTTCTTT
TRBJ2-7 TRBV20-1 many NA CSATPKPYEQYF TGCAGTGCCACTCCCAAGCCCTACGAGCAGTACTTC
TRBJ2-6 TRBV29-1 many NA CSCTFGGAGANVLTF TGCAGCTGTACCTTTGGAGGGGCCGGGGCCAACGTCCTGACTTTC
TRBJ2-7 TRBV4-2 few NA CASSQDPVREQYF TGTGCCAGCAGCCAAGATCCGGTGCGCGAGCAGTACTTC
TRBJ2-2 TRBV4-3 few NA CASSQKGVYTGELFF TGCGCCAGCAGCCAAAAAGGGGTTTACACCGGGGAGCTGTTTTTT
TRBJ1-3 TRBV27 NA NA CASSPRVARTSSGNTIYF TGTGCCAGCAGTCCTAGAGTCGCCCGGACGAGCTCTGGAAACACCATATATTTT
TRBJ2-3 TRBV30 many TRBD1 CAWIRGLTDTQYF TGTGCCTGGATCAGGGGGCTGACAGATACGCAGTATTTT
TRBJ2-2 TRBV11-3 NA NA CASSPRTDTGELFF TGTGCCAGCAGTCCCAGGACAGACACCGGGGAGCTGTTTTTT
TRBJ1-5 TRBV12-3/TRBV12-4 few NA CASSRRGVTDQPQHF TGTGCCAGCAGTCGAAGGGGGGTCACCGATCAGCCCCAGCATTTT
TRBJ2-1 TRBV5-1 many TRBD2 CASSLILAGAHNEQFF TGCGCCAGCAGCTTGATACTAGCGGGGGCGCACAATGAGCAGTTCTTC
TRBJ2-2 TRBV18 few TRBD1 CASSPTGGTGELFF TGTGCCAGCTCACCAACAGGGGGCACCGGGGAGCTGTTTTTT
TRBJ2-7 TRBV6-2/TRBV6-3 NA TRBD1 CASSLRDRTFYEQYF TGTGCCAGCAGCCTCCGGGACAGGACCTTCTACGAGCAGTACTTC
TRBJ2-7 TRBV5-5 many NA CASSLRFQGEQYF TGTGCCAGCAGCTTGCGATTTCAGGGCGAGCAGTACTTC
TRBJ2-1 TRBV5-6 many NA CASSRSREQFF TGTGCCAGCAGCAGGAGTAGGGAGCAGTTCTTC
TRBJ1-2 TRBV28 few TRBD1 CASSLGTDGYGYTF TGTGCCAGCAGTTTAGGGACAGATGGCTATGGCTACACCTTC
TRBJ2-3 TRBV18 many NA CASSPPGETDTQYF TGTGCCAGCTCCCCTCCGGGGGAGACAGATACGCAGTATTTT
TRBJ2-7 TRBV11-1 many NA CASSLEVGAYEQYF TGTGCCAGCAGCTTAGAGGTCGGCGCCTACGAGCAGTACTTC
TRBJ2-7 TRBV7-9 few TRBD1 CASSFSLAGGFYEQYF TGTGCCAGCAGCTTTAGCCTGGCAGGGGGCTTCTACGAGCAGTACTTC
TRBJ2-3 TRBV20-1 many TRBD2 CSATGTSGASTDTQYF TGCAGTGCTACAGGGACTAGCGGGGCGAGCACAGATACGCAGTATTTT
TRBJ1-2 TRBV29-1 many NA CSVGGGGNYGYTF TGCAGCGTTGGTGGAGGCGGGAACTATGGCTACACCTTC
TRBJ2-2 TRBV29-1 many NA CSAGVTGELFF TGCAGCGCGGGTGTAACCGGGGAGCTGTTTTTT
TRBJ2-3 TRBV11-1 few NA CASSRHRSGTQYF TGTGCCAGCAGCCGGCACAGGAGTGGTACGCAGTATTTT
TRBJ2-1 TRBV24-1 NA NA CATSDSFAVAVNEQFF TGTGCCACCAGTGATTCCTTCGCGGTAGCGGTCAATGAGCAGTTCTTC
TRBJ2-1 TRBV5-1 few NA CASSLPAPGNNEQFF TGCGCCAGCAGCTTACCAGCCCCTGGAAACAATGAGCAGTTCTTC
TRBJ2-7 TRBV2 many TRBD1 CASSVDRGYEQYF TGTGCCAGCAGTGTAGACAGGGGGTACGAGCAGTACTTC
TRBJ1-2 TRBV12-3/TRBV12-4 many TRBD1 CASSRGQGRGYTF TGTGCCAGCAGCCGGGGACAGGGTAGAGGCTACACCTTC
TRBJ2-7 TRBV6-2/TRBV6-3 NA NA CASSYIIAVTYEQYF TGTGCCAGCAGTTACATCATCGCAGTAACCTACGAGCAGTACTTC
TRBJ2-1 TRBV7-2 NA NA CASSFHPQTNEQFF TGTGCCAGCAGCTTCCACCCGCAAACCAATGAGCAGTTCTTC